The sequence of this TCR beta chain was determined in a study of T cells in Graves' hyperthyroidism and ophthalmopathy. Study-level results: Expanded thyroid clonotypes (above 0.001) were mostly also found in blood. It was a median roughly six months before onset that the model predicted ophthalmopathy.

CDR3 size: 12 residues. Trimming cost V 2 bases and J 3 bases, with 8 bases left between them. Looked up from germline, CDR1 is DFQATT and CDR2 is SNEGSKA (reference sequence). RNA transcripts served as the template for amplifying TCR beta CDR3 regions. The HTBI primer set served for first-round RT-PCR of the TCR CDR3. TCRdb itself ran the multiplex PCR reads through MiXCR, one entry per CDR3 protein. The sample holds hundreds of thousands of distinct CDR3 sequences, 15% to 17% seen once. This clonotype was seen ten or more times. Its matching antigen is unknown. V gene TRBV20-1 combines with J gene TRBJ2-7; D gene unclear. Sequenced material: blood. The sequence came from a woman aged 18-35 years with Graves' hyperthyroidism. CDR3 residues: CSARRHNYEQYF. For the CDR3, the DNA is TGCAGTGCTAGACGCCATAACTACGAGCAGTACTTC.